This T cell receptor (beta chain) appears in the sequencing data of a study of identical twins. This clonotype was observed a few times. This CDR3 spans 12 amino acids. Between the trimmed V and J ends, which lost 6 bases and 2 bases, there was a span of 11 bases. Germline assignment: CDR1 SQVTM and CDR2 ANQGSEA. TCRdb processed the 5' RACE reads anew with MiXCR; each CDR3 protein has one entry. In the table there are a few hundred thousand distinct CDR3 sequences, roughly 9% of which are singletons. The sequenced sample consisted of naive T cells sorted from blood. The rearrangement joins TRBV29-1 to TRBJ2-7; the D call may be TRBD1 or TRBD2 (5 bases each). This sequence was found in a woman between 50 and 59 years old in good health. The CDR3, as DNA: TGCAGCGTATCCGGGACCACCTACGAGCAGTACTTC. The encoded protein is CSVSGTTYEQYF.